A single T cell receptor (beta chain) is shown here with its context. Germline V gene data show CDR1 as LNHNV and CDR2 as YYDKDF (reference sequence). This CDR3 has 15 residues. Deletions cut 5 bases from V and 8 bases from J, with 18 bases between. These data come from a study of blood T cell repertoires in COVID-19. Whole-study context: Specimens from acute and convalescent COVID-19 originated in the United States, Italy and Spain. The cDNA or gDNA used as material had been derived from T cells, B-cell-depleted T cells, or PBMCs.

The table came from immunoSEQ multiplex PCR; TCRdb's copy has only in-frame clones and leaves some out. In the table there are some 390,000 clones, approximately 90% of which are singletons. The clonotype originates from a woman in her forties with COVID-19, enrolled during active disease. The sequenced sample consisted of peripheral blood. The chain uses TRBV15 and TRBJ1-4; D not certain. CDR3 sequence: CATSPSRMVGEKLFF. CDR3 DNA sequence: TGTGCCACCAGCCCCTCCCGCATGGTCGGGGAAAAACTGTTTTTT.